This TCR beta chain came from a study of blood T cell repertoires in COVID-19. Study background: Sources were T cells, B-cell-depleted T cells, or PBMCs; the material itself was cDNA or gDNA.

Original analysis: Cell counts per sample came from amplifying reference gene primers. Sequenced by immunoSEQ multiplex PCR; TCRdb stores in-frame clones only, minus some. V and J calls plus clone size are reproduced from that table; the DNA served to infer D and trimming. The sample holds fewer than 90,000 clones; 72% are singletons and the top ten take 13% to 15%. V dropped 3 bases and J dropped 2 bases, with 12 bases sitting between them. The CDR3 loop spans 14 amino acids. Germline CDR1 and CDR2: GTSNPN and SVGIG (reference sequence). Sample: peripheral blood. The clonotype originates from an elderly woman with acute or convalescent COVID-19. This chain connects TRBV30 to TRBJ2-3; weak D call: TRBD1 (8 bases). In nucleotides, the CDR3 is TGTGCCTGGAGCACAGGGGGGGACACAGATACGCAGTATTTT. Its protein is CAWSTGGDTDTQYF.